Shown below are 10 T cell receptor beta chains from a single sample sequenced in a study of T cell repertoires in cytomegalovirus infection (dated by TCRdb to the late 2010s). Sequenced using an Illumina HiSeq 1500. TCRdb ran its own pipeline on the public reads, namely fastp trimming at Q25 and MiXCR clone calling, and kept in-frame beta chains. Every entry covers one CDR3 protein and lists the most common genes and DNA from its rows. For this sample there are roughly 45,000 distinct CDR3 sequences; 20% to 25% appear just once. 15% to 20% of the sample comes from the top ten. Their target antigens are unknown. Sequencing was done on a sample of PBMCs, sequenced either directly or after in vitro stimulation (not recorded which). The source is a human donor in good health (CMV status not recorded). Some clones in this sample may be carry-over from other donors' samples.

This clonotype appeared a few times. The chain carries TRBV11-1 and TRBJ1-6; D gene ambiguous. Looked up from germline, CDR1 is SGHAT and CDR2 is FQDESV (reference sequence). There are 13 residues in the CDR3. The V end lost 5 bases, the J end lost 9 bases, and 11 bases lay between the germline ends. CDR3 loop: CASSHGGVSPLHF. The CDR3 bases are TGTGCCAGCAGCCACGGCGGAGTTTCACCCCTCCACTTT.

This clonotype was counted between two and nine times. The CDR3 sequence: CSAPGQGGGYTF. The CDR3 coding sequence is TGCAGTGCTCCGGGACAGGGTGGTGGCTACACCTTC. The gene calls are TRBV20-1 and TRBJ1-2; 9 bases map to TRBD1. The junction had 5 bases not matched to a gene; V was cut back by 5 bases and J by 7 bases. The CDR3 totals 12 residues. The germline CDR1 and CDR2 sequences are DFQATT and SNEGSKA (reference sequence).

In its sample, this clonotype is medium-sized. The chain couples TRBV6-2 or TRBV6-3 to TRBJ2-7; no definite D call. CDR1 is MNHEY and CDR2 is SVGEGT in the germline V gene. V was cut by 2 bases and J by 3 bases, with 11 bases left in between. CDR3 length equals 14 residues. The CDR3 sequence: CASSYRAPGYEQYF. Here the CDR3 DNA reads TGTGCCAGCAGTTACCGAGCGCCTGGCTACGAGCAGTACTTC.

For this clonotype: This sequence may be a read error, since a much larger clone differs from it by one base. The V gene is TRBV12-3 or TRBV12-4, the J gene TRBJ1-3, with 7 positions matching TRBD1. The CDR3 has 14 residues. CDR3 residues: CANRRTGFGNTINF. The CDR3 region has the DNA TGTGCCAACAGACGGACAGGCTTTGGAAACACCATAAATTTT.

This clonotype was counted ten times or more. The rearrangement joins TRBV12-3 or TRBV12-4 to TRBJ1-2; TRBD1 matches at 10 bases. The junction had 8 bases not matched to a gene; V was cut back by 5 bases and J by 8 bases. The CDR3 sequence is 14 residues long. The CDR3 is CASSRATGQGGYTF. CDR3 coding DNA: TGTGCCAGCAGTCGTGCGACGGGACAGGGGGGCTACACCTTC.

This clonotype was counted ten times or more. This chain joins TRBV4-1 and TRBJ2-7; maybe TRBD1 (6 bases). The CDR3 sequence is 15 residues long. Germline V gene sequence: CDR1 MGHRA, CDR2 YSYEKL. Trimming shortened V by 0 bases and J by 0 bases, and 9 bases separated the two germline ends. The CDR3 DNA sequence: TGCGCCAGCAGCCAAGAGACAGGAACCTCCTACGAGCAGTACTTC. It encodes CASSQETGTSYEQYF.

Many counts were recorded for this clonotype. J is TRBJ2-2 and V is TRBV2; tentatively, D is TRBD2 (5 bases). Between the trimmed V and J ends, which lost 2 bases and 6 bases, there was a span of 7 bases. In germline, CDR1 is SNHLY, CDR2 FYNNEI. The CDR3 has 13 amino acids. The CDR3 region is CASSELGAGELFF. CDR3 in DNA: TGTGCCAGCAGTGAACTCGGGGCCGGGGAGCTGTTTTTT.

This clonotype occurred once. The chain has TRBV12-3 or TRBV12-4 and TRBJ2-5; no firm D call. With 5 bases removed from V and 4 bases from J, the gap between germline ends came to 11 bases. The CDR3 consists of 13 residues. CDR3: CASSPPRGETQYF. CDR3 DNA: TGTGCCAGCAGTCCCCCCCGCGGAGAGACCCAGTACTTC.

In regard to this clonotype: Compared with germline, one end of the junction differs, possibly owing to a read error. The gene calls are TRBV5-5 and TRBJ2-6, with 10 bases aligning to TRBD1. Germline CDR1 SGHKS, CDR2 YYEKEE (reference sequence). The CDR3 is 18 residues long. CDR3 sequence (DNA): TGTGTCAGCGGCTCCACCGGGACAGGGGTCTCTGGGGCCAACGTCCTGACTTTC. Encoded protein: CVSGSTGTGVSGANVLTF.

The J gene is TRBJ2-7, the V gene TRBV5-1; D tentatively fits TRBD1 or TRBD2 (5 bases each). The germline V gene encodes CDR1 SGHRS and CDR2 YFSETQ. CDR3 length equals 13 residues. Trimming left V 1 base short and J 6 bases short, with 11 bases between. The CDR3 sequence is CASSLFRGREQYF. DNA for the CDR3: TGCGCCAGCAGCTTGTTCCGGGGACGCGAGCAGTACTTC.